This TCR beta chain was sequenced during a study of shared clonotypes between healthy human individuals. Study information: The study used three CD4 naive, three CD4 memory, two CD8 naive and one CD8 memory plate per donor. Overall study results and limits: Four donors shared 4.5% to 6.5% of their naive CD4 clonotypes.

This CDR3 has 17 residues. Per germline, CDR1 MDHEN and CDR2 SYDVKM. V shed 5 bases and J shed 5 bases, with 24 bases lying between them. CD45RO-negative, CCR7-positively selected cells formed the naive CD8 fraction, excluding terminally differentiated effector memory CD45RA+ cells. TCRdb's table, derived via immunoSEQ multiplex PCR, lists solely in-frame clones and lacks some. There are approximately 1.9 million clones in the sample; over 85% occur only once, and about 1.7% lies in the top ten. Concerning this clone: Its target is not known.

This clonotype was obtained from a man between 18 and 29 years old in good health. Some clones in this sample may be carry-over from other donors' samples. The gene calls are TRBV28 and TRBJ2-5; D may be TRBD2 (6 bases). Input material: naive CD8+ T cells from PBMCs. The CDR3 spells CASSPSLAGSGWETQYF. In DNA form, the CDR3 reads TGTGCCAGCAGTCCCTCCCTCGCGGGGAGTGGGTGGGAGACCCAGTACTTC.